This section outlines one T cell receptor beta chain sequence together with its context. CDR1 and CDR2 from the germline V gene are SGHTA and FQGTGA. This CDR3 comprises 17 residues. Trimming pared 0 bases from V and 10 bases from J, leaving 19 bases between. The data belong to a study of T cells in narcolepsy. Sequencing used immunoSEQ multiplex PCR; TCRdb keeps in-frame clones, though not all of them. In the table there are around 30,000 clones, less than 90% of which are singletons. The sequenced sample was CD45RA- memory CD4+ T cells from PBMCs. The receptor was isolated from a human donor with narcolepsy. The chain joins TRBV7-3 to TRBJ1-6; a weak D match, TRBD1 (6 bases). In DNA form, the CDR3 reads TGTGCCAGCAGCTTAACGGTCGGGGGCCAAGCTAACTCACCCCTCCACTTT. This gives the protein CASSLTVGGQANSPLHF.